Listed below are T cell receptor beta chains from one sample, sequenced in a study of control samples from healthy donors and cancer patients. The table came from immunoSEQ multiplex PCR; TCRdb's copy has only in-frame clones and leaves some out. The sample carries around 190,000 clones, nearly 90% recorded once. What was sequenced was blood. Receptors originate from a woman in her fifties or sixties in good health. CDR3s include the opening cysteine and the closing phenylalanine or tryptophan. A D gene is named only where the DNA matches it firmly. A row's size may be missing; if present it is once, few, many or a size class.

j_call v_call clone_size d_call cdr3_nt cdr3_aa
TRBJ2-7 TRBV10-1 . . TGCGCCAGCAGTGAGATTGGGGGGACAGTGACGATCTACGAGCAGTACTTC CASSEIGGTVTIYEQYF
TRBJ2-2 TRBV7-8 . . TGTGCCAGCAGCTTTGGGCGGACACTCAACACCGGGGAGCTGTTTTTT CASSFGRTLNTGELFF
TRBJ1-4 TRBV24-1 . . TGTGCCACCAGGTTGGACTCATCTATTGAAAAACTGTTTTTT CATRLDSSIEKLFF
TRBJ1-1 TRBV11-1 . . TGTGCCAGCAGCTTATATAGGGAGACTGAAGCTTTCTTT CASSLYRETEAFF
TRBJ1-1 TRBV18 . . TGTGCCAGCTCACCACCCGGCAGGGGCACTGAAGCTTTCTTT CASSPPGRGTEAFF
TRBJ1-2 TRBV18 . TRBD1 TGTGCCAGCTCACCATCGGACAGGGGTGGCTACACCTTC CASSPSDRGGYTF
TRBJ1-6 TRBV28 . . TGTGCCAGCAGTTTTCCGGGACGCCCTTCACCCCTCCACTTT CASSFPGRPSPLHF
TRBJ2-3 TRBV3-1/TRBV3-2 . TRBD2 TGTGCCAGCAGCCAAGATATCCGGGCGGGAGGGTCAGATACGCAGTATTTT CASSQDIRAGGSDTQYF
TRBJ1-4 TRBV4-1 few TRBD1 TGCGCCAGCAGCCAAGAACGAGGGACAGGCAATGAAAAACTGTTTTTT CASSQERGTGNEKLFF
TRBJ1-3 TRBV7-2 . . TGTGCCAGCAGCGTTGGACAGGGAAACACCATATATTTT CASSVGQGNTIYF
TRBJ1-5 TRBV3-1/TRBV3-2 many . TGTGCCAGCAGCCAAGATGATCAGCCCCAGCATTTT CASSQDDQPQHF
TRBJ2-6 TRBV3-1/TRBV3-2 few . TGTGCCAGCAGCCCCCAAGGGGCCAACGTCCTGACTTTC CASSPQGANVLTF
TRBJ1-1 TRBV27 few . TGTGCCAGCAGTTTAGGGACGGATAACACTGAAGCTTTCTTT CASSLGTDNTEAFF
TRBJ2-5 TRBV7-7 . TRBD1 TGTGCCAGCAGCTCGCTCAGGGGGCTTGGAGAGACCCAGTACTTC CASSSLRGLGETQYF
TRBJ1-2 TRBV10-3 . TRBD1 TGTGCCATCTCTTTCATGTTGGGACAGGGGATGGGGTATGGCTACACCTTC CAISFMLGQGMGYGYTF
TRBJ2-7 TRBV4-1 . . TGCGCCAGCAGCCAAGAGGGACGGAACTACGAGCAGTACTTC CASSQEGRNYEQYF
TRBJ2-3 TRBV5-1 once TRBD2 TGCGCCAGCAGCTTAGCGGGGGGGCCAGATACGCAGTATTTT CASSLAGGPDTQYF
TRBJ1-5 TRBV2 . TRBD1 TGTGCCAGCAGTTCAGGGACAGTCGGCAATCAGCCCCAGCATTTT CASSSGTVGNQPQHF
TRBJ1-4 TRBV28 . . TGTGCCAGCAGTTTATGGGACCTACGGGCTGAAAAACTGTTTTTT CASSLWDLRAEKLFF
TRBJ1-1 TRBV7-8 . . TGTGCCAGCAGCCCCATGGGTGGCACTGAAGCTTTCTTT CASSPMGGTEAFF
TRBJ2-5 TRBV2 once . TGTGCCAGCAGTGAATTGGTCGTCCATGAGACCCAGTACTTC CASSELVVHETQYF
TRBJ2-7 TRBV4-3 . . TGCGCCAGCAGCCAAGATACCGGGGGCCCCTCCTACGAGCAGTACTTC CASSQDTGGPSYEQYF